This entry lists 9 T cell receptor beta chains sequenced from one sample in a study of blood T cell repertoires in COVID-19 (dated by TCRdb to the early 2020s). The library was made by the immunoSEQ multiplex PCR assay. TCRdb limited this immuneACCESS table to in-frame rearrangements with V and J called. A share of clones is missing; checked studies link under half to unresolved V genes, and the rest is unexplained. This sample comprises under 40,000 clones, under 90% of them detected only once. The ten largest account for roughly 6.1% of the sample. Sequenced input: peripheral blood. These TCRs come from a human donor in a cohort sampled during active COVID-19.

CDR3 protein: CASSFGQGETGELFF. DNA for the CDR3: TGTGCCAGCAGTTTCGGACAGGGGGAAACCGGGGAGCTGTTTTTT. The V and J genes are TRBV11-3 and TRBJ2-2; 10 bases map to TRBD1. The V gene end was trimmed by 6 bases and the J gene end by 5 bases; junction bases not matched to a gene: 6. Looked up from germline, CDR1 is SGHNT and CDR2 is YENEEA. This CDR3 has 15 residues.

The chain's CDR3 is CASSDPWDSEAFF. CDR3 nucleotide sequence: TGTGCCAGCAGTGACCCTTGGGACTCTGAAGCTTTCTTT. This chain connects TRBV12-3 or TRBV12-4 to TRBJ1-1; TRBD1 is a possible D gene (5 bases). The V gene lost 5 bases and the J gene lost 6 bases, with 13 bases spanning the gap. The length of the CDR3 is 13 residues.

The V call is TRBV7-2, the J call TRBJ2-7; TRBD1 or TRBD2 may be the D gene (10 bases each). V lost 5 bases and J lost 6, with 32 bases in between. The CDR3 has 19 residues. Germline assignment: CDR1 SGHTA and CDR2 FQGNSA. CDR3 sequence reads: CASSARDRGLAGGSGEQYF. The CDR3 DNA reads TGTGCCAGCAGCGCCCGGGACAGGGGTTTAGCGGGAGGATCGGGCGAGCAGTACTTC.

This clone was seen just once. This sequence joins TRBV5-1 and TRBJ2-5; 7 positions match TRBD1. CDR1 is SGHRS, CDR2 YFSETQ, per germline. This CDR3 comprises 14 residues. Trimming took 3 bases from V and 5 from J; bases not matched to a gene: 7. The CDR3 region is CASSSTTGFETQYF. CDR3 in DNA: TGCGCCAGCAGCTCCACGACAGGGTTCGAGACCCAGTACTTC.

This chain joins TRBV7-2 and TRBJ1-2, with 7 nucleotides matching TRBD1. Trimming removed 5 bases from V and 4 bases from J; junction bases left unmatched: 4. Germline V CDR1 and CDR2: SGHTA, FQGNSA. The CDR3 is 13 amino acids. The CDR3: CASSQGQPYGYTF. The CDR3 nucleotides are TGTGCCAGCAGCCAGGGACAGCCCTATGGCTACACCTTC.

The CDR3 reads CAWSSGLAGGGGQFF. CDR3 coding DNA: TGTGCCTGGAGCTCGGGACTAGCGGGGGGAGGTGGGCAGTTCTTC. This sequence joins TRBV30 and TRBJ2-1, with 15 nucleotides matching TRBD2. The germline gives CDR1 GTSNPN, CDR2 SVGIG (reference sequence). With 3 bases clipped from V and 12 bases from J, the junction kept 9 bases outside the gene matches. The CDR3 is made up of 15 amino acids.

The V gene is TRBV6-5, the J gene TRBJ2-7; TRBD2 agrees at 7 bases. With 6 bases clipped from V and 3 bases from J, the junction kept 8 bases outside the gene matches. The germline V gene has CDR1 MNHEY and CDR2 SVGAGI. This CDR3 has 14 residues. The DNA for the CDR3 is TGTGCCAGCAGACGAACCGGACTAGACTACGAGCAGTACTTC. It translates to CASRRTGLDYEQYF.

J is TRBJ2-1 and V is TRBV27; 14 bases agree with TRBD2. The CDR3 sequence is 15 residues long. Per the germline V gene, CDR1 is MNHEY and CDR2 is SMNVEV (reference sequence). The V and J ends lost 7 bases and 11 bases, in that order; junction bases with no gene match: 10. The CDR3 DNA reads as TGTGCCAGCACCTCGGGACTAGCGGGGGTCCAGAAGCAGTTCTTC. Encoded protein: CASTSGLAGVQKQFF.

This rearrangement joins TRBV2 to TRBJ2-5; D may be TRBD2 (6 bases). CDR1 and CDR2 from the germline V gene are SNHLY and FYNNEI. The CDR3 is 13 amino acids. V lost 4 bases and J lost 2, with 8 bases in between. CDR3 coding DNA: TGTGCCAGCAGTGGACTAGTTCAAGAGACCCAGTACTTC. Its protein is CASSGLVQETQYF.